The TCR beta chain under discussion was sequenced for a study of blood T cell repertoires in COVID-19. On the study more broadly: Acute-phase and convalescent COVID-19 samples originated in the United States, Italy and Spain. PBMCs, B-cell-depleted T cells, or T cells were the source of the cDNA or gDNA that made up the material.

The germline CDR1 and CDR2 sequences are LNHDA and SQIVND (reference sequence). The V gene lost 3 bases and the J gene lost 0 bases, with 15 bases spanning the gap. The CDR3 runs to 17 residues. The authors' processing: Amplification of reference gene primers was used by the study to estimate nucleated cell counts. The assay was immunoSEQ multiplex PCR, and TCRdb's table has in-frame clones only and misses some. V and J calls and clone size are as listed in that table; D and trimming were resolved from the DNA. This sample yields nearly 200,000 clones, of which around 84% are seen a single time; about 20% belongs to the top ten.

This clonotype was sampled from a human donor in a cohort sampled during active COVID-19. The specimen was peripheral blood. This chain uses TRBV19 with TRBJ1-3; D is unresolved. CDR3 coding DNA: TGTGCCAGTAGTATTTTGGGCAAAACGAGCTCTGGAAACACCATATATTTT. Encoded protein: CASSILGKTSSGNTIYF.